This record concerns one T cell receptor (beta chain) sequence. V lost 0 bases and J 6 bases, leaving 11 bases between the germline ends. In germline, CDR1 is MNHEY, CDR2 SMNVEV (reference sequence). CDR3 length equals 14 residues. The data were obtained in a study of blood T cell repertoires in COVID-19. Looking at the study overall: Samples representing acute and convalescent COVID-19 were sourced from the United States, Italy and Spain. T cells, B-cell-depleted T cells, or PBMCs supplied cDNA or gDNA.

In the original processing: Estimated nucleated cell counts came from reference gene primer amplification. Sequenced by immunoSEQ multiplex PCR; TCRdb stores in-frame clones only, minus some. D and trimming come from the DNA, and the V and J calls and clone size come from that table. Here the sample spans approximately 180,000 clones, about 90% being singletons. The sequenced sample consisted of peripheral blood. The sequence came from a man between 40 and 49 years old with active or convalescent COVID-19. The chain uses TRBV27 and TRBJ1-2; perhaps TRBD1 as D (5 bases). DNA for the CDR3: TGTGCCAGCAGTTTATCGGAGGGGATTGATGGCTACACCTTC. Encoded protein: CASSLSEGIDGYTF.